This T cell receptor (beta chain) is from a study of patients and donors after allogeneic stem cell transplantation. The V gene lost 3 bases and the J gene lost 2 bases, with 8 bases spanning the gap. The CDR3 covers 14 residues. Germline V gene lookup returns CDR1 MNHEY and CDR2 SMNVEV (reference sequence). There are a few counts of this clonotype. MiXCR, run by TCRdb on the RT-PCR reads, gives a single entry per CDR3 protein. The sample contains about 960,000 distinct CDR3 sequences, roughly 18% of which appear only once. The sample was blood, either unsorted or a sorted T cell fraction (not recorded which). The chain carries TRBV27 and TRBJ1-3; D is unclear. This clonotype originated in a human donor who was either an allogeneic HSCT recipient or a stem cell or donor lymphocyte infusion donor (not recorded which). It is not recorded whose cells these are; they may come from a transplant donor. CDR3 sequence: CASSFSGTGNTIYF. The CDR3 coding sequence is TGTGCCAGCAGTTTTTCCGGGACTGGAAACACCATATATTTT.